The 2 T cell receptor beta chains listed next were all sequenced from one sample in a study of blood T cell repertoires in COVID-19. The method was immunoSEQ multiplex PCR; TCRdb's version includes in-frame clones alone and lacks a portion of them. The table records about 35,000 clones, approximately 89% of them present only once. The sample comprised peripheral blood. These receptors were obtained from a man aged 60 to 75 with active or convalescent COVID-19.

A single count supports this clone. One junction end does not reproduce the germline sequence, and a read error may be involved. The CDR3 nucleotides are TGTTCCACAGGGGGCGCGCGGGACTATGGCTACACCTTC. Translated, it gives CSTGGARDYGYTF. V gene TRBV29-1 combines with J gene TRBJ1-2, with 9 bases aligning to TRBD1. The CDR3 runs 13 residues. Germline values: CDR1 SQVTM, CDR2 ANQGSEA.

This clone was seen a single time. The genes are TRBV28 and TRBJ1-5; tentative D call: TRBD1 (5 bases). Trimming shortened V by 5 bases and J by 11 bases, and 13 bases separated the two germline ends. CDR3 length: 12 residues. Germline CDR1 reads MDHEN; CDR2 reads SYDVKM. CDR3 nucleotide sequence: TGTGCCAGCAGTACAGGATTTTCGGCCCAGCATTTT. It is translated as CASSTGFSAQHF.